These 14 T cell receptor beta chains came from one sample sequenced in a study of T cell changes during pregnancy in multiple sclerosis. The protocol was immunoSEQ multiplex PCR, while the TCRdb copy is restricted to in-frame clones and leaves out a portion. The table lists just under 95,000 clones, over 80% of them singletons, with over 2% in the top ten. The sequenced sample was peripheral blood, obtained in the first trimester of pregnancy. These receptors all come from a female donor with multiple sclerosis, enrolled in a pregnancy study.

The J gene is TRBJ2-1, the V gene TRBV6-1; 7 bases agree with TRBD1. CDR3 length: 17 amino acids. The trim removed 3 bases at V and 3 bases at J, leaving 11 bases unmatched. From germline, CDR1 is MNHNS and CDR2 SASEGT. The CDR3 protein is CASSEDFRGTYYNEQFF. The CDR3 bases are TGTGCCAGCAGTGAGGACTTCAGGGGGACCTACTACAATGAGCAGTTCTTC.

The rearrangement joins TRBV13 to TRBJ2-7, with 12 nucleotides matching TRBD2. In germline, CDR1 is PRHDT, CDR2 FYEKMQ (reference sequence). Trimming at V came to 0 bases and at J to 6 bases, leaving 9 bases not matched to a gene. The CDR3 totals 17 residues. CDR3 protein: CASSLGLAGGPPGEQYF. Here the CDR3 DNA reads TGTGCCAGCAGCTTAGGGCTAGCGGGAGGGCCCCCTGGCGAGCAGTACTTC.

This clone was picked up a small number of times. This same CDR3 is encoded by further DNA sequences in the sample. This sequence joins TRBV7-2 and TRBJ2-3, with a tentative D call TRBD1 (6 bases). V shed 3 bases and J shed 0 bases, with 10 bases lying between them. The CDR3 extends over 15 amino acids. CDR1 is SGHTA, CDR2 FQGNSA, per germline. CDR3 nucleotides: TGTGCCAGCAGCTTGATGGGGGCTAGCACAGATACGCAGTATTTT. Translated: CASSLMGASTDTQYF.

This chain joins TRBV13 and TRBJ1-4, with no clear D. V gave up 2 bases and J gave up 14 bases, with 18 bases separating them. This CDR3 has 14 amino acids. CDR1 is PRHDT and CDR2 is FYEKMQ in the germline V gene (reference sequence). CDR3 nucleotides: TGTGCCAGCAGCTTAAGGACCGCGGGTGGGCGTCTGTTTTTT. This encodes CASSLRTAGGRLFF.

This clone was seen a few times. V gene TRBV28 combines with J gene TRBJ1-5, with 8 nucleotides matching TRBD1. With V trimmed by 3 bases and J by 6 bases, 7 bases remained unmatched. Germline assignment: CDR1 MDHEN and CDR2 SYDVKM. The CDR3 has 15 residues. The CDR3 DNA reads as TGTGCCAGCAGTTTTTCAGGGGGCGCCCCTCAGCCCCAGCATTTT. Encoded protein: CASSFSGGAPQPQHF.

The chain is built from TRBV21-1 and TRBJ1-5; the DNA was not compared with TRBD1, the D call given in the table. TRBV21-1 is annotated as a pseudogene. This CDR3 has 13 residues. The DNA for the CDR3 is TGTGCCAGCAGCTGGACAGGGGGCCAGCCCCAGCATTTT. Encoded protein: CASSWTGGQPQHF.

The chain combines TRBV5-1 with TRBJ1-4; D ambiguous. V gave up 0 bases and J gave up 8 bases, with 17 bases separating them. Per germline, CDR1 SGHRS and CDR2 YFSETQ. The CDR3 consists of 16 residues. The CDR3 sequence is CASSLDEAGSGEKLFF. The CDR3, as DNA: TGCGCCAGCAGCTTGGATGAGGCGGGGAGTGGGGAAAAACTGTTTTTT.

V gene TRBV29-1 combines with J gene TRBJ1-1; no reliable D call. CDR3 size: 11 residues. CDR1 is SQVTM, CDR2 ANQGSEA, per germline. With 3 bases removed from V and 2 bases from J, the gap between germline ends came to 4 bases. The CDR3 loop reads CSVEGNTEAFF. The CDR3 nucleotides read TGCAGCGTTGAGGGCAACACTGAAGCTTTCTTT.

The rearrangement links TRBV30 to TRBJ2-7, with D unclear. Trimming pared 0 bases from V and 3 bases from J, leaving 6 bases between. The CDR3 is 12 amino acids. Germline V gene lookup returns CDR1 GTSNPN and CDR2 SVGIG (reference sequence). CDR3 in amino acids: CAWSVGSYEQYF. CDR3 DNA sequence: TGTGCCTGGAGTGTTGGCAGCTACGAGCAGTACTTC.

The chain employs TRBV5-5 and TRBJ2-3; 7 nucleotides align to TRBD2. The CDR3 has 15 residues. Germline CDR1 is SGHKS and CDR2 is YYEKEE (reference sequence). After removal of 0 bases from V and 2 bases from J, the junction contained 3 bases not matched to a gene. CDR3 DNA: TGTGCCAGCAGCTTGGGGCTAGCGGACACAGATACGCAGTATTTT. Protein sequence: CASSLGLADTDTQYF.

V usage is TRBV10-2 and J usage is TRBJ1-1; D is perhaps TRBD1 (5 bases). V was shortened by 7 bases and J by 6 bases, with 18 bases between the two germline ends. The CDR3 length is 14 residues. Germline CDR1 is WSHSY and CDR2 is SAAADI. This chain's CDR3 is CASIPSGSGAEAFF. Written as DNA, the CDR3 is TGCGCCAGCATTCCCTCAGGGAGCGGGGCTGAAGCTTTCTTT.

The CDR3 protein is CASSWGGEKLFF. DNA of the CDR3: TGTGCCAGCAGCTGGGGGGGTGAAAAACTGTTTTTT. J is TRBJ1-4 and V is TRBV7-9; a possible D gene is TRBD1 (5 bases). Germline values: CDR1 SEHNR, CDR2 FQNEAQ (reference sequence). V lost 4 bases, J lost 7 bases, and 7 bases lay in between. This CDR3 spans 12 amino acids.

The chain has TRBV10-2 and TRBJ2-7, with 9 bases that match TRBD1. The CDR3 consists of 15 residues. Germline V gene sequence: CDR1 WSHSY, CDR2 SAAADI. Germline trimming cut 5 bases from V and 7 bases from J; bases unmatched to any gene: 12. The CDR3 protein is CASSPTGTGNREQYF. The CDR3 coding sequence is TGCGCCAGCAGTCCGACCGGGACAGGGAATCGTGAGCAGTACTTC.

V is TRBV6-1 and J is TRBJ2-3; D is possibly TRBD2 (5 bases). Trimming shortened V by 2 bases and J by 2 bases, and 11 bases separated the two germline ends. The germline V gene has CDR1 MNHNS and CDR2 SASEGT. This CDR3 spans 15 amino acids. This chain's CDR3 is CASSERRAATDTQYF. As DNA, the CDR3 is TGTGCCAGCAGTGAAAGGCGAGCGGCCACAGATACGCAGTATTTT.